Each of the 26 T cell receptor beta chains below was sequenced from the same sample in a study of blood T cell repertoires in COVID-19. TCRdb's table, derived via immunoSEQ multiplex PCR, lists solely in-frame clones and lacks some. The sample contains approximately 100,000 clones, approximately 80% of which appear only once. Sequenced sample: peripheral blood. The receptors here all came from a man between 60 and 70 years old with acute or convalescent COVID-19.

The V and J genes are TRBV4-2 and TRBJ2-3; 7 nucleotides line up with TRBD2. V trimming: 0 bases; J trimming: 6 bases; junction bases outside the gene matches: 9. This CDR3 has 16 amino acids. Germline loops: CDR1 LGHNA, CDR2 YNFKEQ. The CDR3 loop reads CASSQERRGSGDTQYF. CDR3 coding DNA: TGTGCCAGCAGCCAAGAGCGGCGCGGGAGCGGTGATACGCAGTATTTT.

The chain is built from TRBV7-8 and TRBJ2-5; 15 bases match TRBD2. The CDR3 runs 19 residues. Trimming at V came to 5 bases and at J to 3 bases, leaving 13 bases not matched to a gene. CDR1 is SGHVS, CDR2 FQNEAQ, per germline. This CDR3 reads CASSPTPGLAGGDKETQYF. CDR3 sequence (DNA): TGTGCCAGCAGCCCTACTCCGGGACTAGCGGGGGGCGATAAAGAGACCCAGTACTTC.

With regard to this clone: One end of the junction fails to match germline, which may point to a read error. In DNA form, the CDR3 reads TGTGCCAGCAGCAAAGAAGGACTAGCGCAGTACCAAGAGACCCAGTACTTC. Translation gives CASSKEGLAQYQETQYF. This chain links TRBV3-1 (or the pseudogene TRBV3-2) with TRBJ2-5; 9 nucleotides agree with TRBD2. The V gene's germline CDR1 is LGHDT and CDR2 YNNKEL (reference sequence). The CDR3 spans 17 residues.

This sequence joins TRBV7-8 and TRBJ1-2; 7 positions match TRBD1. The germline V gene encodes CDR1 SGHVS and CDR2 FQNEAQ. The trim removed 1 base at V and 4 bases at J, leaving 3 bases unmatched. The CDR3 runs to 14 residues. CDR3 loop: CASSLEGQLYGYTF. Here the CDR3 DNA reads TGTGCCAGCAGCTTAGAGGGACAGCTCTATGGCTACACCTTC. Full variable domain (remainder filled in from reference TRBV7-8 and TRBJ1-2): GAGVSQSPRYKVAKRGQDVALRCDPISGHVSLFWYQQALGQGPEFLTYFQNEAQLDKSGLPSDRFFAERPEGSVSTLKIQRTQQEDSAVYLCASSLEGQLYGYTFGSGTRLTVV.

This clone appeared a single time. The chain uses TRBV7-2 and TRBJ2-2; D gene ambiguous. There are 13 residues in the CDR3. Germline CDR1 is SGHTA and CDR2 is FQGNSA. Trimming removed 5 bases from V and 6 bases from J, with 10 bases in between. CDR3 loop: CASSPRLAGELFF. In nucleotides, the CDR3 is TGTGCCAGCAGCCCCCGGTTGGCCGGGGAGCTGTTTTTT.

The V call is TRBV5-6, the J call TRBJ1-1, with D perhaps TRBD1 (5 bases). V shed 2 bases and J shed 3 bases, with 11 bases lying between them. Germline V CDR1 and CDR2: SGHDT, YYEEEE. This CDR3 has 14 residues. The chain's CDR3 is CASSFMIGDTEAFF. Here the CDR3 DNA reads TGTGCCAGCAGCTTTATGATAGGGGACACTGAAGCTTTCTTT.

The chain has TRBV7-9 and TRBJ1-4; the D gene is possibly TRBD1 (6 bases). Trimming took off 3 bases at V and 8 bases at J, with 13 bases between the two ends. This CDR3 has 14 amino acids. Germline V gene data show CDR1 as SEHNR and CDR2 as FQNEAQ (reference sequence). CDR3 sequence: CASSFGGPGEKLFF. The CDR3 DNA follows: TGTGCCAGCAGCTTTGGGGGCCCGGGGGAAAAACTGTTTTTT.

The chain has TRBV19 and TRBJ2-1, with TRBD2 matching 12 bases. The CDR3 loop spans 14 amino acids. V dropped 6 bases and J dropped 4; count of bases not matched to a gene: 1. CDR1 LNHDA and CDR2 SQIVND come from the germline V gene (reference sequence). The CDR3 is CASRGLAGYNEQFF. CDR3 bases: TGTGCCAGTAGGGGACTAGCGGGTTACAATGAGCAGTTCTTC.

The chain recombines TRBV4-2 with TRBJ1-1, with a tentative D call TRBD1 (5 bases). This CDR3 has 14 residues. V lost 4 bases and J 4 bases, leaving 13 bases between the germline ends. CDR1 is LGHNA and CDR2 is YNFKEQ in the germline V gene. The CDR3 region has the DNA TGTGCCAGCAGCCTGACAGTAGATAGCACTGAAGCTTTCTTT. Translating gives CASSLTVDSTEAFF.

DNA for the CDR3: TGTGCCAGCTCACCGGTAAGCGGGACCTACAATGAGCAGTTCTTC. Encoded protein: CASSPVSGTYNEQFF. The rearrangement uses TRBV18 and TRBJ2-1, with 7 bases matching TRBD2. Germline V CDR1 and CDR2: KGHSH, LQKENI. The V gene end was trimmed by 3 bases and the J gene end by 2 bases; junction bases not matched to a gene: 4. This CDR3 region has 15 residues.

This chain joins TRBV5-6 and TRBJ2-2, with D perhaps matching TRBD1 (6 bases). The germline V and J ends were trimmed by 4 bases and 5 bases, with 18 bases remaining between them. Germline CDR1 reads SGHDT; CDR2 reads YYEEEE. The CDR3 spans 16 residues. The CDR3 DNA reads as TGTGCCAGCAGCCTAGGACAGACCCGCCGGACCGGGGAGCTGTTTTTT. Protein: CASSLGQTRRTGELFF. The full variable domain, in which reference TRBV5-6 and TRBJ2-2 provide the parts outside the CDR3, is DAGVTQSPTHLIKTRGQQVTLRCSPKSGHDTVSWYQQALGQGPQFIFQYYEEEERQRGNFPDRFSGHQFPNYSSELNVNALLLGDSALYLCASSLGQTRRTGELFFGEGSRLTVL.

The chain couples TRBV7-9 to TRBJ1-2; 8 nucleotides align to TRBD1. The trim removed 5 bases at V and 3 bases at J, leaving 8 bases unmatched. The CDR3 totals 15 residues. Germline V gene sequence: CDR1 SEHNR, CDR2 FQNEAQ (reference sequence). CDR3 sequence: CASSPRPGQDYGYTF. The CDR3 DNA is TGTGCCAGCAGCCCCCGGCCGGGACAGGACTATGGCTACACCTTC.

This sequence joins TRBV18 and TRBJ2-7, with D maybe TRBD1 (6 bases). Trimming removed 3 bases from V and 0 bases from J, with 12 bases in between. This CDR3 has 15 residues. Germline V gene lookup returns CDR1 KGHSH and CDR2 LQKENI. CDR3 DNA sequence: TGTGCCAGCTCACCCCAAGAACAGGGCTCCTACGAGCAGTACTTC. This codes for CASSPQEQGSYEQYF.

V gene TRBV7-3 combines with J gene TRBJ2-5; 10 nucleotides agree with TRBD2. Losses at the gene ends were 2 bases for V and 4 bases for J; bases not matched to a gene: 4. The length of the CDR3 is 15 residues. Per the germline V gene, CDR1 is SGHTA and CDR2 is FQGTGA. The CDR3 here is CASSLSQREGETQYF. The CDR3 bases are TGTGCCAGCAGCTTATCACAGCGGGAGGGAGAGACCCAGTACTTC.

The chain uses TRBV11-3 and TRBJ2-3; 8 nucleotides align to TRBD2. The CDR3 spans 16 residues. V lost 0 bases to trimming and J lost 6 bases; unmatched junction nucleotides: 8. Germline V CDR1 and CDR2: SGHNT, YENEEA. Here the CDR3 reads CASSLDRVAGLDTQYF. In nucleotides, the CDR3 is TGTGCCAGCAGCTTAGATCGGGTAGCGGGGTTGGATACGCAGTATTTT.

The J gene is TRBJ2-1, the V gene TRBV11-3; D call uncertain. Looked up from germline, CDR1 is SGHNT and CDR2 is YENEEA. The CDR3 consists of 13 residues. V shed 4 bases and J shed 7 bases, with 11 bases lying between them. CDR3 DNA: TGTGCCAGCAGCTCTCTGACTTCTAATGAGCAGTTCTTC. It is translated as CASSSLTSNEQFF.

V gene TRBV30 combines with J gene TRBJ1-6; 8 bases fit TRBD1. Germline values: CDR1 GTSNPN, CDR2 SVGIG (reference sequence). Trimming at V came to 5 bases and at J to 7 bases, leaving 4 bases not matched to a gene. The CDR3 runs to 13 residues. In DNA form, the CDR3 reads TGTGCCTGGGGGACAGGACAAAATTCACCCCTCCACTTT. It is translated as CAWGTGQNSPLHF.

CDR3 in DNA: TGTGCCAGCAGCCTCTCTAGCGGCACCTACAATGAGCAGTTCTTC. Translating gives CASSLSSGTYNEQFF. This chain links TRBV11-2 with TRBJ2-1, with TRBD2 matching 7 bases. J lost 2 bases, V lost 5 bases, and 6 bases had no gene match. Germline V gene data show CDR1 as SGHAT and CDR2 as FQNNGV. CDR3 length equals 15 residues.

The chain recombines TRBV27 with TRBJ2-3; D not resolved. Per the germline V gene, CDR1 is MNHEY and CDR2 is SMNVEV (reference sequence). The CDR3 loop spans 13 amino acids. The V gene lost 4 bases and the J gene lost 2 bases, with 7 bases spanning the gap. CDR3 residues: CASSSGTTDTQYF. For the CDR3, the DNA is TGTGCCAGCAGTTCGGGTACCACAGATACGCAGTATTTT.

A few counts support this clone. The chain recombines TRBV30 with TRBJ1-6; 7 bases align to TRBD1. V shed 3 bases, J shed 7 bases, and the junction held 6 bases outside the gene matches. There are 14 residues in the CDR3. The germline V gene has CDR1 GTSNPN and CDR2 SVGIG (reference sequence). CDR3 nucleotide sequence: TGTGCCTGGAGGAGGGACAGTGAGAATTCACCCCTCCACTTT. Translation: CAWRRDSENSPLHF.

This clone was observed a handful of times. CDR3 sequence reads: CASIVLQVNYGYTF. DNA of the CDR3: TGTGCCAGCATTGTCCTCCAGGTTAACTATGGCTACACCTTC. The V call is TRBV6-4, the J call TRBJ1-2; D unclear. Germline CDR1 and CDR2: MRHNA and SNTAGT. The CDR3 consists of 14 residues. V dropped 7 bases and J dropped 1 base, with 13 bases sitting between them.

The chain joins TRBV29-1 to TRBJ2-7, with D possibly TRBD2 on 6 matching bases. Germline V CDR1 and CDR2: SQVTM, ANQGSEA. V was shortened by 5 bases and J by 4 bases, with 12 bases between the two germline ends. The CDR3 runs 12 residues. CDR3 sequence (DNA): TGCAGCGTTACACGGGACTTTTACGAGCAGTACTTC. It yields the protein CSVTRDFYEQYF.

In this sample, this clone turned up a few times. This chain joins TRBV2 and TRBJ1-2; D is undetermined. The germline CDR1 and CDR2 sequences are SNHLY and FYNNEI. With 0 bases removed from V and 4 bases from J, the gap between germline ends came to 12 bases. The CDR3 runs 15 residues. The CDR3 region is CASSEAGRGLYGYTF. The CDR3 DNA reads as TGTGCCAGCAGTGAAGCGGGCAGAGGACTCTATGGCTACACCTTC.

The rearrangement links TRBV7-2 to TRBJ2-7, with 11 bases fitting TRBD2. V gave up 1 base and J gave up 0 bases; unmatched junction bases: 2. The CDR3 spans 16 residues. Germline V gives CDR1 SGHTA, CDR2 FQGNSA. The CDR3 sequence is CASSLGLAGYSYEQYF. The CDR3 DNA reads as TGTGCCAGCAGCTTAGGACTAGCGGGGTACTCCTACGAGCAGTACTTC.

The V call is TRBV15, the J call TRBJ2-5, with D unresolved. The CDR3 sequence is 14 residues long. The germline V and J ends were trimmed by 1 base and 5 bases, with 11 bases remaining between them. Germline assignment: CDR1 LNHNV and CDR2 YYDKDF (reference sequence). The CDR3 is CATSRVISMETQYF. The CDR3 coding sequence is TGTGCCACCAGCAGAGTTATCAGTATGGAGACCCAGTACTTC.

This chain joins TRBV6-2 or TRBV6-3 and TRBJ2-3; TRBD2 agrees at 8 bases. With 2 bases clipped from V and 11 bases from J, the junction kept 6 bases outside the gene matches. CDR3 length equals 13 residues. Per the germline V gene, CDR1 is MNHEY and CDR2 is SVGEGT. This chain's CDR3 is CASSYRTSRGQYF. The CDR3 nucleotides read TGTGCCAGCAGTTACCGGACTAGCAGAGGGCAGTATTTT.